Listed below are T cell receptor beta chains from one sample, sequenced in a study of blood T cell repertoires in COVID-19. Assay: immunoSEQ multiplex PCR; the TCRdb copy retains only in-frame clones and omits some. The data hold around 300,000 clones, with just under 90% observed a single time. The specimen sequenced was peripheral blood. These receptor sequences come from a woman between 50 and 59 years old with COVID-19, enrolled during active disease. The CDR3 runs from the conserved cysteine through the conserved F or W. A D gene is named only where the DNA matches it firmly. For some rows the clone size is stated as once, few or many, or as a class when expanded; others skip it.

DNA	CDR3	V	J	D	size
TGTGCCAGTAGGACAGGTCTAATGAACACTGAAGCTTTCTTT	CASRTGLMNTEAFF	TRBV19	TRBJ1-1	NA	NA
TGTGCCAGCAGCGGCAGGGGCACATCCTATGGCTACACCTTC	CASSGRGTSYGYTF	TRBV7-2	TRBJ1-2	NA	NA
TGTGCCAGCAGCCAATCCGGGACAAATCTAAATACGCAGTATTTT	CASSQSGTNLNTQYF	TRBV3-1/TRBV3-2	TRBJ2-3	NA	NA
TGTGCCAGCAGCCCCGTCGCATCCCCTGCAGGGGGCTACACCTTC	CASSPVASPAGGYTF	TRBV27	TRBJ1-2	NA	NA
TGTGCCAGCAGTTCGTCCGTTAGCGGGAGTGTCGAGCAGTACTTC	CASSSSVSGSVEQYF	TRBV6-2/TRBV6-3	TRBJ2-7	TRBD2	NA
TGCGCCAGCAGCCGCCCTGGCGGGATGATCCAAGAGACCCAGTACTTC	CASSRPGGMIQETQYF	TRBV4-1	TRBJ2-5	NA	NA
TGTGCCAGCAGCATCGGACAGAGCCCTTCTAATGAAAAACTGTTTTTT	CASSIGQSPSNEKLFF	TRBV9	TRBJ1-4	NA	NA
TGTGCCAGCAGCCAAGAAGCGGGAGGGCCGGGTCAGTTCTTC	CASSQEAGGPGQFF	TRBV4-2	TRBJ2-1	TRBD2	NA
TGTGCCAGCAGCTTGCGTGGCGGGTACCCGAACACCGGGGAGCTGTTTTTT	CASSLRGGYPNTGELFF	TRBV5-4	TRBJ2-2	NA	NA
TGTGCCAGTAGTATGAGGGAAATAACTGGGGCTTTCTTT	CASSMREITGAFF	TRBV19	TRBJ1-1	NA	NA
TGTGCCAGTAGTAGTACGGGACTAAGGTACTTC	CASSSTGLRYF	TRBV19	TRBJ2-4	TRBD2	NA
TGTGCCAGCAGCACGGGAGGCGCTTACGAGCAGTACTTC	CASSTGGAYEQYF	TRBV6-5	TRBJ2-7	TRBD2	NA
TGTGCCAGCAGCCAATCCCGTAATCAGCCCCAGCATTTT	CASSQSRNQPQHF	TRBV3-1/TRBV3-2	TRBJ1-5	NA	NA
TGTGCCAGCAGCTTACGGGAACGAACGACTGAAGCTTTCTTT	CASSLRERTTEAFF	TRBV5-5	TRBJ1-1	NA	NA
TGTGCCAGCAGTTTCCAGACTAGTGGGAGGGAGACCCAGTACTTC	CASSFQTSGRETQYF	TRBV27	TRBJ2-5	NA	NA
TGTGCCAGTAGTACCTCCTATTCGAACACCATATATTTT	CASSTSYSNTIYF	TRBV19	TRBJ1-3	NA	NA
TGTGCCAGCCGTTCCAACAGGGGTACTAATTCACCCCTCCACTTT	CASRSNRGTNSPLHF	TRBV6-2/TRBV6-3	TRBJ1-6	TRBD1	NA
TGTGCCAGTAGCAGCGGGACAGGGTACGATCAGCCCCAGCATTTT	CASSSGTGYDQPQHF	TRBV19	TRBJ1-5	TRBD1	NA
TGTGCCAGCAGCTTAAGTTCGGGAGGAACGAACACCGGGGAGCTGTTTTTT	CASSLSSGGTNTGELFF	TRBV7-3	TRBJ2-2	TRBD2	NA
TGCAGTGCTAGTGGGGACAGGGTAATGACGGTCCGGGAAAAACTGTTTTTT	CSASGDRVMTVREKLFF	TRBV20-1	TRBJ1-4	TRBD1	NA
TGTGCCAGCAGCCGCCTGGGGGCAGGGGGCGGCTACTATGGCTACACCTTC	CASSRLGAGGGYYGYTF	TRBV3-1/TRBV3-2	TRBJ1-2	TRBD1	NA
TGCGCCAGCAGCCAAGATGGGCTGTCTTATGGCTACACCTTC	CASSQDGLSYGYTF	TRBV4-1	TRBJ1-2	NA	NA
TGCGCCAGCAGCTTAGGAGGCGACTCTGGAAACACCATATATTTT	CASSLGGDSGNTIYF	TRBV5-1	TRBJ1-3	NA	NA
TGTGCCAGCAGCCCTACAGGGGGACCCACAGATACGCAGTATTTT	CASSPTGGPTDTQYF	TRBV7-2	TRBJ2-3	TRBD1	NA
TGCGCCAGCAGCAGGGGACAGACGGACTATGGCTACACCTTC	CASSRGQTDYGYTF	TRBV5-1	TRBJ1-2	TRBD1	NA
TGTGCCAGCAGCTTAGAGGTAGCGGGAAACACAGATACGCAGTATTTT	CASSLEVAGNTDTQYF	TRBV7-9	TRBJ2-3	TRBD2	NA
TGTGCCAGCCGGGAGAGAGGGTACGAGCAGTACTTC	CASRERGYEQYF	TRBV19	TRBJ2-7	NA	once
TGCAGCGTTGCCCCCCGGAGTTCCCAAGAGACCCAGTACTTC	CSVAPRSSQETQYF	TRBV29-1	TRBJ2-5	NA	NA
TGTGCCTGGACGGGGAAGGGGGCCGTCGAGCAGTACTTC	CAWTGKGAVEQYF	TRBV30	TRBJ2-7	TRBD1	NA
TGTGCCAGTAGTATAGCCAGGGTTTCCTATGGCTACACCTTC	CASSIARVSYGYTF	TRBV19	TRBJ1-2	NA	NA
TGTGCCAGCAGCCCCGGCTCCTACAATGAGCAGTTCTTC	CASSPGSYNEQFF	TRBV7-8	TRBJ2-1	NA	NA
TGTGCTAGTGGTTTGGTACTTAGGACTAGCGGGAGGAGCTCCTACGAGCAGTACTTC	CASGLVLRTSGRSSYEQYF	TRBV12-5	TRBJ2-7	TRBD2	NA
TGTGCCAGTAGTATCAGGGGACTAGCGGGAGTGACGAACACCGGGGAGCTGTTTTTT	CASSIRGLAGVTNTGELFF	TRBV19	TRBJ2-2	TRBD2	NA
TGTGCCAGCAGCTACAAAGCCGGGACAGGGTTTGGGGCCAACGTCCTGACTTTC	CASSYKAGTGFGANVLTF	TRBV7-3	TRBJ2-6	TRBD1	NA
TGTGCTAGTGGTTCCATCACGGGACTATCTTACAATGAGCAGTTCTTC	CASGSITGLSYNEQFF	TRBV12-5	TRBJ2-1	TRBD2	NA
TGTGCCAGCAGCGCCCGACAGGGGCTCATGAACACTGAAGCTTTCTTT	CASSARQGLMNTEAFF	TRBV9	TRBJ1-1	TRBD1	NA
TGTGCCTGGAGTGTACTTATGACGGCAGGTCATTTTTACAATGAGCAGTTCTTC	CAWSVLMTAGHFYNEQFF	TRBV30	TRBJ2-1	NA	NA
TGTGCCAGCAGGATGACTAGCGGGACAGATACGCAGTATTTT	CASRMTSGTDTQYF	TRBV6-5	TRBJ2-3	TRBD2	NA
TGTGCCAGCAGCAGGGAGACTAGCGGAGTCTCCTACGAGCAGTACTTC	CASSRETSGVSYEQYF	TRBV7-9	TRBJ2-7	TRBD2	NA
TGCGCCAGCAGTACTAGCGGAAGCTCCTACAATGAGCAGTTCTTC	CASSTSGSSYNEQFF	TRBV10-2	TRBJ2-1	TRBD2	once
TGTGCCAGCAGCCCTCGGAGGACGGCAAATGAGCAGTTCTTC	CASSPRRTANEQFF	TRBV11-3	TRBJ2-1	NA	NA
TGTGCCACCAGCAGAGGCTGGGGGGGGTCGGGGGAGCAGTACTTC	CATSRGWGGSGEQYF	TRBV15	TRBJ2-7	TRBD2	NA
TGTGCCAGCAGCTTGGAGACGACTTCGGGGTCACCCCTCCACTTT	CASSLETTSGSPLHF	TRBV5-4	TRBJ1-6	NA	once
TGTGCCACCAGCAGAGCACAGGGGGATCAGCCCCAGCATTTT	CATSRAQGDQPQHF	TRBV15	TRBJ1-5	TRBD1	NA
TGTGCCAGCAGCTTACCCTTAGCGGGAGGGCCATACCACGAGCAGTACTTC	CASSLPLAGGPYHEQYF	TRBV11-2	TRBJ2-7	TRBD2	once
TGTGCCACCAGTGATAGACAGGGGAGCGGCTACACCTTC	CATSDRQGSGYTF	TRBV24-1	TRBJ1-2	TRBD1	NA
TGTGCCTGGAGGCGCGGTGTGGGGCACGGCTACACCTTC	CAWRRGVGHGYTF	TRBV30	TRBJ1-2	NA	NA